The following is a TCR beta chain sequence with its context. Measured with immunoSEQ multiplex PCR; TCRdb has only the in-frame clones, and not every one. This sample carries more than 95,000 clones, 85% to 90% of them seen once, and the ten largest clones take 5% to 6.5%. This entry comes from a study of blood T cell repertoires in COVID-19. Overall study context: Donors in the United States, Italy and Spain gave samples during acute or convalescent COVID-19. In each case, the material was cDNA or gDNA derived from T cells, B-cell-depleted T cells, or PBMCs.

CDR3 length: 17 amino acids. V lost 0 bases to trimming and J lost 7 bases, with 16 bases between them. Germline V lookup: CDR1 MNHEY, CDR2 SMNVEV (reference sequence). This chain joins TRBV27 and TRBJ1-6; D gene uncertain. Sequenced sample: peripheral blood. This receptor was taken from a human donor in a cohort sampled during active COVID-19. CDR3 sequence: CASSLSWAPGGNSPLHF. The CDR3 nucleotides read TGTGCCAGCAGTTTATCATGGGCCCCGGGAGGGAATTCACCCCTCCACTTT.